Listed here are 10 T cell receptor beta chains from one sample, sequenced in a study of T cell changes during pregnancy in multiple sclerosis. Sequencing used immunoSEQ multiplex PCR; TCRdb keeps in-frame clones, though not all of them. The sample has about 33,000 clones; approximately 90% are singletons. This material consisted of CD4+ T cells from peripheral blood mononuclear cells, taken in the third trimester of pregnancy. The receptors come from a female donor in good health, enrolled as a control in a pregnancy study.

The chain couples TRBV10-3 to TRBJ1-4; 9 nucleotides match TRBD1. The ends lost 4 bases at V and 8 bases at J; junction bases unmatched: 5. CDR1 is ENHRY, CDR2 SYGVKD, per germline. This CDR3 contains 14 residues. CDR3 amino acids: CAISAGQGGEKLFF. Written as DNA, the CDR3 is TGTGCCATCAGTGCGGGACAGGGCGGGGAAAAACTGTTTTTT.

The chain couples TRBV15 to TRBJ2-3, with TRBD2 identical over 9 bases. From germline, CDR1 is LNHNV and CDR2 YYDKDF (reference sequence). The CDR3 loop spans 17 amino acids. V lost 0 bases, J lost 3 bases, and 7 bases stayed unmatched. CDR3 coding DNA: TGTGCCACCAGCAGAGATTTCGGCGGGGGGGCGACAGATACGCAGTATTTT. Its translation is CATSRDFGGGATDTQYF.

V usage is TRBV12-5 and J usage is TRBJ2-1; perhaps TRBD2 as D (6 bases). The CDR3 runs 14 residues. Germline CDR1 is LGHNT and CDR2 is FRNRAP. V was pared by 9 bases and J by 0 bases, with 12 bases between. The CDR3 DNA sequence: TGTGCTAGCAGGCGGGGCAGCTCCTACAATGAGCAGTTCTTC. Translation: CASRRGSSYNEQFF.

The chain couples TRBV2 to TRBJ2-3, with 12 bases lining up with TRBD2. CDR1 is SNHLY and CDR2 is FYNNEI in the germline V gene. J lost 5 bases, V lost 9 bases, and 3 bases had no gene match. The CDR3 is made up of 13 amino acids. Here the CDR3 reads CASGLAGQDTQYF. CDR3 nucleotides: TGTGCCAGTGGACTAGCGGGGCAAGATACGCAGTATTTT.

This clone was observed a few times. The CDR3 sequence is CASSMGGSRNYGYTF. As DNA, the CDR3 is TGTGCCAGTAGTATGGGGGGTAGTCGGAACTATGGCTACACCTTC. This chain connects TRBV19 to TRBJ1-2, with a possible D match to TRBD1 (5 bases). Deletions cut 3 bases from V and 2 bases from J, with 13 bases between. Germline CDR1 is LNHDA and CDR2 is SQIVND (reference sequence). This CDR3 has 15 amino acids.

V usage is TRBV28 and J usage is TRBJ2-7, with 11 bases matching TRBD2. V lost 5 bases, J lost 4 bases, and 7 bases stayed unmatched. Germline V gene data show CDR1 as MDHEN and CDR2 as SYDVKM. The CDR3 runs 15 residues. CDR3 sequence (DNA): TGTGCCAGCAGTCCGCGACTAGCGGGAACTTACGAGCAGTACTTC. Encoded protein: CASSPRLAGTYEQYF. The full variable domain, rest sourced from reference TRBV28 and TRBJ2-7, is DVKVTQSSRYLVKRTGEKVFLECVQDMDHENMFWYRQDPGLGLRLIYFSYDVKMKEKGDIPEGYSVSREKKERFSLILESASTNQTSMYLCASSPRLAGTYEQYFGPGTRLTVT.

The chain combines TRBV5-5 with TRBJ1-2, with 9 nucleotides matching TRBD1. This CDR3 has 13 residues. Losses at the gene ends were 4 bases for V and 8 bases for J; bases not matched to a gene: 6. The V gene's germline CDR1 is SGHKS and CDR2 YYEKEE (reference sequence). The CDR3 DNA is TGTGCCAGCAGCCTACAGGGGGCGGAAGGCTACACCTTC. It codes for CASSLQGAEGYTF.

This sequence joins TRBV7-9 and TRBJ2-3; 7 bases map to TRBD2. The CDR3 runs 17 residues. The junction had 13 bases not matched to a gene; V was cut back by 5 bases and J by 2 bases. Germline V gives CDR1 SEHNR, CDR2 FQNEAQ (reference sequence). The DNA for the CDR3 is TGTGCCAGCAGCACCGGACTAGTTGGGGCCCTCACAGATACGCAGTATTTT. It specifies CASSTGLVGALTDTQYF. The full variable domain, with the rest looked up from reference TRBV7-9 and TRBJ2-3, is DTGVSQNPRHKITKRGQNVTFRCDPISEHNRLYWYRQTLGQGPEFLTYFQNEAQLEKSRLLSDRFSAERPKGSFSTLEIQRTEQGDSAMYLCASSTGLVGALTDTQYFGPGTRLTVL.

The rearrangement joins TRBV19 to TRBJ2-7, with 7 bases fitting TRBD1. The CDR3 totals 13 residues. J gave up 0 bases and V 5 bases, and 1 base lay outside the gene matches. Per germline, CDR1 LNHDA and CDR2 SQIVND (reference sequence). CDR3: CASSRTGSYEQYF. CDR3 coding DNA: TGTGCCAGTAGTCGGACAGGCTCCTACGAGCAGTACTTC.

This sequence joins TRBV6-5 and TRBJ1-5; TRBD1 might be the D (6 bases). Germline V CDR1 and CDR2: MNHEY, SVGAGI. This CDR3 is 13 amino acids long. The V gene lost 6 bases and the J gene lost 4 bases, with 10 bases spanning the gap. CDR3 loop: CASRPTGNQPQHF. The CDR3 DNA is TGTGCCAGCAGGCCCACAGGGAATCAGCCCCAGCATTTT.